Listed below are T cell receptor beta chains from one sample, sequenced in a study of control samples from healthy donors and cancer patients. Clones were read by immunoSEQ multiplex PCR, and TCRdb kept only the in-frame ones, dropping some. The table shows approximately 160,000 clones, with around nine tenths occurring only once. Sequenced material: blood. The source is a woman aged 30 to 39 in good health. Both conserved end residues are part of each CDR3. A D gene is named only where the DNA matches it firmly. Not every row has a clone size; where given, it reads once, few, many or a size class.

size	V	length	D	J	CDR3	DNA
-	TRBV5-1	14	-	TRBJ2-3	CASSLAGHTDTQYF	TGCGCCAGCAGCTTGGCCGGTCACACAGATACGCAGTATTTT
-	TRBV4-3	15	-	TRBJ2-2	CASSQDATNTGELFF	TGCGCCAGCAGCCAAGATGCAACAAACACCGGGGAGCTGTTTTTT
-	TRBV5-1	15	TRBD2	TRBJ2-7	CASSLGAGATYEQYF	TGCGCCAGCAGCTTAGGAGCGGGAGCGACCTACGAGCAGTACTTC
few	TRBV6-4	14	-	TRBJ2-3	CASSDSTSTDTQYF	TGTGCCAGCAGTGACTCGACTAGCACAGATACGCAGTATTTT
-	TRBV21-1	14	-	TRBJ1-2	CASSKDDSQNGYTF	TGTGCCAGCAGCAAAGATGACAGTCAAAATGGCTACACCTTC
-	TRBV3-1/TRBV3-2	17	-	TRBJ1-1	CASSQAMGSPPNTEAFF	TGTGCCAGCAGCCAAGCCATGGGGTCCCCCCCGAACACTGAAGCTTTCTTT
-	TRBV6-5	14	-	TRBJ2-7	CASRGPAGAYEQYF	TGTGCCAGCAGAGGGCCGGCAGGGGCCTACGAGCAGTACTTC
-	TRBV9	16	-	TRBJ2-2	CASSALGRGLTGELFF	TGTGCCAGCAGCGCGCTCGGTAGGGGCCTTACCGGGGAGCTGTTTTTT
-	TRBV24-1	14	-	TRBJ1-4	CASYQTAYNEKLFF	TGTGCCTCCTACCAAACAGCGTATAATGAAAAACTGTTTTTT
-	TRBV27	13	-	TRBJ2-2	CASSPGNTGELFF	TGTGCCAGCAGCCCGGGGAACACCGGGGAGCTGTTTTTT
few	TRBV7-2	12	TRBD1	TRBJ2-1	CASSLRQGEQFF	TGTGCCAGCAGCTTAAGACAGGGTGAGCAGTTCTTC
once	TRBV11-2	15	TRBD2	TRBJ2-7	CASSLTSGTSYEQYF	TGTGCCAGCAGCCTGACTAGCGGGACCTCCTACGAGCAGTACTTC
-	TRBV28	15	-	TRBJ1-3	CASRPSPWGGNTIYF	TGTGCCAGCAGGCCCTCACCTTGGGGGGGAAACACCATATATTTT
-	TRBV19	14	TRBD2	TRBJ2-3	CASASGPSTDTQYF	TGTGCCAGTGCTAGCGGGCCTAGCACAGATACGCAGTATTTT
-	TRBV27	14	-	TRBJ1-1	CASSLRGPISEAFF	TGTGCCAGCAGTTTACGGGGCCCGATTAGTGAAGCTTTCTTT
-	TRBV6-2/TRBV6-3	19	TRBD1	TRBJ2-1	CASSSHLKQGPQGSGEQFF	TGTGCCAGCAGCAGTCATTTGAAACAGGGCCCACAGGGGTCGGGTGAGCAGTTCTTC
-	TRBV27	12	-	TRBJ2-1	CASSLNGDEQFF	TGTGCCAGCAGTCTTAATGGGGATGAGCAGTTCTTC
-	TRBV4-1	16	-	TRBJ2-3	CASSPIFRSITDTQYF	TGCGCCAGCAGCCCGATCTTCAGGAGTATCACAGATACGCAGTATTTT
-	TRBV6-1	15	-	TRBJ1-2	CASSEGGGVDYGYTF	TGTGCCAGCAGTGAAGGCGGGGGAGTAGACTATGGCTACACCTTC
-	TRBV6-5	15	-	TRBJ2-5	CASSYVRGSQETQYF	TGTGCCAGCAGTTACGTCAGGGGATCCCAAGAGACCCAGTACTTC
-	TRBV5-8	16	-	TRBJ2-1	CASTHPDSRTYNEQFF	TGTGCCAGCACCCACCCGGACAGCCGTACCTACAATGAGCAGTTCTTC
-	TRBV5-6	14	TRBD1	TRBJ1-1	CASSRPGQVTEAFF	TGTGCCAGCAGCCGCCCGGGACAGGTCACTGAAGCTTTCTTT
-	TRBV7-8	16	-	TRBJ2-3	CASRGGRSTSTDTQYF	TGTGCCAGCAGGGGAGGCAGGTCGACTAGCACAGATACGCAGTATTTT
-	TRBV6-2/TRBV6-3	14	-	TRBJ2-1	CASSYSWGSNEQFF	TGTGCCAGCAGTTACTCTTGGGGGAGTAATGAGCAGTTCTTC
-	TRBV7-9	14	TRBD1	TRBJ1-3	CASRDRDRRNTIYF	TGTGCCAGCAGAGACCGGGACAGACGAAACACCATATATTTT
-	TRBV28	15	-	TRBJ2-2	CASSSRDRNTGELFF	TGTGCCAGCAGCTCCCGGGACCGCAACACCGGGGAGCTGTTTTTT
-	TRBV28	15	TRBD1	TRBJ2-3	CASRSGQGSRDTQYF	TGTGCCAGCAGGTCCGGACAGGGGTCGCGAGATACGCAGTATTTT
-	TRBV6-5	15	-	TRBJ2-1	CASNQADRGSDEQFF	TGTGCCAGCAACCAAGCCGACCGAGGGTCAGATGAGCAGTTCTTC
-	TRBV5-1	16	-	TRBJ2-1	CASSLASGSSYNEQFF	TGCGCCAGCAGCTTGGCCTCGGGCAGCTCCTACAATGAGCAGTTCTTC
-	TRBV20-1	14	TRBD2	TRBJ2-1	CSASNLAGVVGQFF	TGCAGTGCTAGTAACCTAGCGGGAGTGGTGGGGCAGTTCTTC
-	TRBV13	14	-	TRBJ2-5	CASSLTDGRETQYF	TGTGCCAGCAGCTTGACGGACGGGCGAGAGACCCAGTACTTC
-	TRBV7-8	16	-	TRBJ1-4	CASSPSRGRHNEKLFF	TGTGCCAGCAGCCCTTCCCGCGGCAGGCATAATGAAAAACTGTTTTTT
-	TRBV6-5	15	TRBD1	TRBJ1-1	CASSRTDRANGEAFF	TGTGCCAGCAGTCGAACCGACAGGGCGAATGGGGAAGCTTTCTTT
-	TRBV19	13	-	TRBJ2-2	CASSPLSFGELFF	TGTGCCAGTAGTCCACTTTCCTTCGGGGAGCTGTTTTTT
-	TRBV6-4	15	-	TRBJ2-3	CASSDSAGDTDTLYF	TGTGCCAGCAGTGACTCGGCGGGGGACACAGATACGCTGTATTTT
-	TRBV7-9	14	TRBD1	TRBJ1-1	CASSLLTGATEAFF	TGTGCCAGCAGCTTATTAACAGGGGCCACTGAAGCTTTCTTT
few	TRBV11-3	14	TRBD2	TRBJ2-1	CASSSSGSYNEQFF	TGTGCCAGCAGCTCTAGCGGGAGCTACAATGAGCAGTTCTTC
-	TRBV9	14	-	TRBJ2-1	CASSVVGGWGEQFF	TGTGCCAGCAGCGTAGTGGGGGGATGGGGTGAGCAGTTCTTC
-	TRBV13	14	TRBD1	TRBJ1-2	CASSFGRGFNGYTF	TGTGCCAGCAGCTTCGGCAGGGGGTTCAACGGCTACACCTTC
-	TRBV6-5	14	TRBD2	TRBJ2-5	CASSKGLAGETQYF	TGTGCCAGCAGTAAGGGACTAGCAGGGGAGACCCAGTACTTC
-	TRBV7-8	17	TRBD2	TRBJ2-1	CASSLARWTSGNHEQFF	TGTGCCAGCAGCTTAGCCAGGTGGACTAGCGGGAATCATGAGCAGTTCTTC
-	TRBV19	15	TRBD1	TRBJ1-1	CASSSRQGAGTEAFF	TGTGCCAGTAGTTCTAGACAGGGGGCAGGCACTGAAGCTTTCTTT
-	TRBV28	16	TRBD2	TRBJ2-1	CASPISGRAESGEQFF	TGTGCCAGCCCCATTTCCGGGAGGGCCGAATCTGGTGAGCAGTTCTTC
-	TRBV28	18	-	TRBJ1-1	CASSSLTGRSTFNTEAFF	TGTGCCAGCAGTTCCCTTACAGGGCGATCGACTTTTAACACTGAAGCTTTCTTT
-	TRBV5-1	17	TRBD2	TRBJ2-1	CASSPTTSASSYNEQFF	TGCGCCAGCAGCCCTACGACTAGCGCGAGCTCCTACAATGAGCAGTTCTTC
-	TRBV13	14	-	TRBJ2-1	CASSSDSFGGEQFF	TGTGCCAGCAGCTCCGACTCGTTCGGCGGGGAGCAGTTCTTC
-	TRBV27	13	-	TRBJ1-5	CASSLIGDGAQHF	TGTGCCAGCAGTTTAATCGGGGATGGGGCCCAGCATTTT
-	TRBV30	13	-	TRBJ1-2	CAWSPTGLEGYTF	TGTGCCTGGAGCCCGACAGGTTTAGAGGGCTACACCTTC
-	TRBV28	15	-	TRBJ1-2	CASSLSRLGGGGYTF	TGTGCCAGCAGTTTAAGCCGCCTAGGTGGTGGTGGCTACACCTTC
once	TRBV5-4	18	TRBD2	TRBJ2-1	CASRSGTSGRSSYNEQFF	TGTGCCAGCAGGTCCGGGACTAGCGGGCGGAGCTCCTACAATGAGCAGTTCTTC
-	TRBV5-6	16	TRBD1	TRBJ2-1	CASSYLGGHSYNEQFF	TGTGCCAGCAGCTACTTAGGGGGCCACTCCTACAATGAGCAGTTCTTC
-	TRBV28	14	-	TRBJ2-2	CASSLFGGKGELFF	TGTGCCAGCAGTCTTTTTGGGGGTAAAGGGGAGCTGTTTTTT
-	TRBV24-1	16	TRBD1	TRBJ2-7	CATSARDRGRESEQYF	TGTGCCACCAGTGCCCGGGACAGGGGTAGGGAGAGCGAGCAGTACTTC
-	TRBV28	17	TRBD1	TRBJ1-5	CASSSGTGGIGNQPQHF	TGTGCCAGCAGTTCGGGGACAGGGGGAATTGGCAATCAGCCCCAGCATTTT